This T cell receptor beta chain is from a study of vaccination and CD4 T cells after COVID-19. Study-level background: The authors exposed cells to overlapping spike peptides derived from SARS-CoV-2, HCoV-NL63, HCoV-OC43 and HCoV-229E.

Germline CDR1 DFQATT, CDR2 SNEGSKA (reference sequence). Trimming left V 6 bases short and J 1 base short, with 19 bases between. This CDR3 has 16 amino acids. With regard to this clonotype: The target antigen is unknown.

Treatment reported: approximately 9-day PBMC culture with coronavirus spike peptide pools or control peptides (ViraFEST assay). Samples of CD4+ T cells were obtained from the unexposed donor before the COVID-19 pandemic (2011-2018). With peptide pools, ViraFEST first expanded antigen-specific T cells and afterwards sequenced their TCRs. With 9.5 to 10 ug/ml peptide pools and approximately 10 IU/ml IL-2, PBMCs were cultured at about 1.9 million per well. Oncomine TCR Beta short-read sequencing was applied to DNA from cultured CD4+ T cells. Cultured CD4+ T cells yielded the extracted genomic DNA. Via MiXCR, TCRdb re-called the PCR reads, giving one row per CDR3 protein. The sample includes 8,000 to 10,000 distinct CDR3 sequences, around 30% of them seen just once.

Sequenced material: CD4+ T cells from blood, cultured in vitro. The rearrangement joins TRBV20-1 to TRBJ1-5; TRBD1 might be the D (6 bases). The TCR was taken from a human donor in good health. The DNA of the CDR3 is TGCAGTGCGCCCAGAGGGGGGAGGGCCAGCAATCAGCCCCAGCATTTT. The encoded protein is CSAPRGGRASNQPQHF.